This T cell receptor (beta chain) was found in a study of molecular identifiers for immune sequencing clone quantification. Study results and caveats: Spiked Jurkat TCR RNA originating from one cell could reportedly be identified amid approximately 950,000 naive cells.

Comment on this clonotype: Antigen unknown. Since a much larger clone is just one base distant, this may be a read error.

TCRdb redid the calling of the PCR reads with MiXCR, one entry per CDR3 protein. The sample yields 80,000 to 100,000 distinct CDR3 sequences, 20% to 30% seen once. Source material: naive CD8+ T cells from blood, with Jurkat cell RNA spiked in. Subset of the sample: FACS-sorted CD8+CD4-CCR7+CD45RA+ naive T cells. This clonotype was obtained from a human donor in good health. Some libraries in this study had Jurkat cell RNA spiked in.

The DNA for the CDR3 is TGCGCCAGCGGCCAAGTCGCTTCCCACGAGCAGTACTTC. It encodes CASGQVASHEQYF. This chain links TRBV4-3 with TRBJ2-7; D remains ambiguous. The CDR3 contains 13 residues. The germline V gene has CDR1 LGHNA and CDR2 YSLEER.